The TCR beta chain under discussion was sequenced for a study of OX40 agonist ivuxolimab in advanced cancers. Study background: Patients were given ivuxolimab, an antibody that agonizes OX40 (CD134). Over 30% of patients had received prior checkpoint inhibitor therapy. Partial responses occurred in three patients (one hepatocellular carcinoma, two cutaneous melanoma). Study observations and caveats: People who partly responded at 0.1-3.0 mg/kg had some of the least clonal expansion seen.

Trimming left V 3 bases short and J 5 bases short, with 22 bases between. CDR1 and CDR2 (germline): LNHDA, SQIVND (reference sequence). This CDR3 comprises 17 residues. Profiled with immunoSEQ multiplex PCR; TCRdb holds only in-frame clones, not every one. The data contain under 70,000 clones, roughly 84% of them singletons. In regard to this clone: Antigen specificity is unknown.

The TCR sequence derives from an adult with an advanced solid tumor such as melanoma, head and neck, liver or kidney cancer. The rearrangement uses TRBV19 and TRBJ2-5, with D perhaps given as TRBD1 or TRBD2 (5 bases each). The sequences come from CD4+ or CD8+ T cells sorted from blood, collected in a trial of the OX40 agonist ivuxolimab. The CDR3 loop is CASSMGPQAGVDETQYF. DNA of the CDR3: TGTGCCAGTAGTATGGGACCCCAGGCCGGGGTTGATGAGACCCAGTACTTC.